This T cell receptor beta chain was recovered during a study of T-cell reconstitution after alpha-beta-depleted transplantation in children. Study findings and constraints: Several hundred expanded graft clones reportedly were the source of alpha-beta T cells about two months after transplant. T cells produced anew were the main source of T-cell counts and diversity one year after transplant. Surviving recipient T cells and intrathymic progenitors accounted for some patients' high TCRbeta diversity at day 60.

On this clonotype: As yet, its antigen is unknown.

A library of TCRbeta sequences, prepared with unique molecular identifiers, was generated. TCRdb recomputed calls from the PCR reads with MiXCR, one row per CDR3 protein. The data hold more than 200,000 distinct CDR3 sequences, with about 15% observed a single time. This CDR3 spans 15 amino acids. CDR1 and CDR2 (germline): LGHDT, YNNKEL (reference sequence). The germline V and J ends were trimmed by 1 base and 1 base, with 10 bases remaining between them. This sequence joins TRBV3-1 and TRBJ1-1; D is unclear. The TCR originated in a male patient aged 2 to 9 who had a stem cell transplant for acute lymphoblastic leukemia, so the T cells may come from the graft donor. Here the sequenced sample was PBMCs, mostly from graft donor cells, taken 360 days after TCRalphabeta/CD19-depleted stem cell transplant. CDR3 coding DNA: TGTGCCAGCAGCCAAGGACCACCATGGAACACTGAAGCTTTCTTT. Translated, it gives CASSQGPPWNTEAFF.